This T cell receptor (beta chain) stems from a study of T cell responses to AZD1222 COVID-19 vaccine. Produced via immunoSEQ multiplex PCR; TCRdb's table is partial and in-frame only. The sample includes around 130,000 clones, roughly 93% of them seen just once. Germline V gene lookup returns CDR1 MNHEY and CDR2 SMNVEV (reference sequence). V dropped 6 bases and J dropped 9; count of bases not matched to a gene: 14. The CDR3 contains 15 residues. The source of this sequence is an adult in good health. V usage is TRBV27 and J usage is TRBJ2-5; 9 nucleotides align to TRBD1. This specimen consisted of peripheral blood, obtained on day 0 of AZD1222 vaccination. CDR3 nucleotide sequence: TGTGCCAGCAGCTGGACAGGGGAAGCCGTGGCCGCCCAGTACTTC. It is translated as CASSWTGEAVAAQYF.